Each of the 20 T cell receptor beta chains below was sequenced from the same sample in a study of blood T cell repertoires in COVID-19. The protocol was immunoSEQ multiplex PCR, while the TCRdb copy is restricted to in-frame clones and leaves out a portion. The sample comprises around 130,000 clones, more than 70% of which are singletons, and under 1.5% rests with the top ten. The sample was peripheral blood. The receptors originated from a man in his sixties with acute or convalescent COVID-19.

This rearrangement joins TRBV10-2 to TRBJ1-2; D is possibly TRBD1 (5 bases). V was cut by 5 bases and J by 4 bases, with 20 bases left in between. The CDR3 is made up of 16 amino acids. Looked up from germline, CDR1 is WSHSY and CDR2 is SAAADI. This CDR3 is CASSPDRSGRVYGYTF. In nucleotides, the CDR3 is TGCGCCAGCAGTCCCGATCGATCGGGCAGGGTCTATGGCTACACCTTC.

The CDR3 loop is CASSRPSGRVGELFF. CDR3 DNA: TGTGCCAGCAGCCGGCCTAGCGGGAGGGTCGGGGAGCTGTTTTTT. V gene TRBV6-5 combines with J gene TRBJ2-2, with TRBD2 matching over 12 bases. The CDR3 length is 15 residues. V was clipped by 6 bases and J by 7 bases; unmatched bases: 6. Germline CDR1 and CDR2: MNHEY and SVGAGI.

The chain links TRBV29-1 to TRBJ2-5, with a weak D call TRBD2 (5 bases). This CDR3 contains 12 residues. Trimming took off 3 bases at V and 4 bases at J, with 9 bases between the two ends. Germline V gene sequence: CDR1 SQVTM, CDR2 ANQGSEA. For the CDR3, the DNA is TGCAGCGTTGACCGAGGAGGAGAGACCCAGTACTTC. It specifies CSVDRGGETQYF.

V gene TRBV5-1 combines with J gene TRBJ2-3; D is possibly TRBD2 (5 bases). Germline CDR1 and CDR2: SGHRS and YFSETQ. The germline V and J ends were trimmed by 2 bases and 1 base, with 11 bases remaining between them. This CDR3 has 15 residues. CDR3 residues: CASSLAATRTDTQYF. The CDR3 nucleotides read TGCGCCAGCAGCTTAGCGGCAACCCGCACAGATACGCAGTATTTT.

The J gene is TRBJ2-5, the V gene TRBV5-1; 7 nucleotides line up with TRBD1. The J segment lost 5 bases and the V segment lost 4 bases, leaving 8 bases of the junction unmatched. Germline assignment: CDR1 SGHRS and CDR2 YFSETQ. The CDR3 runs to 14 residues. This CDR3 is CASSGSTGRETQYF. The CDR3 DNA sequence: TGCGCCAGCAGCGGCTCGACAGGGCGGGAGACCCAGTACTTC.

The sample holds one count of this clone. V gene TRBV6-1 combines with J gene TRBJ2-5; perhaps TRBD1 as D (5 bases). Germline-derived CDR1 and CDR2 are MNHNS and SASEGT. The V end was cut by 2 bases, the J end by 1 base, with 14 bases between. The CDR3 is made up of 16 amino acids. CDR3 DNA: TGTGCCAGCAGTGAAATGTATCGACAGTCCCAAGAGACCCAGTACTTC. It codes for CASSEMYRQSQETQYF.

The chain's CDR3 is CASSLPGGQQFF. CDR3 in DNA: TGTGCCAGCAGCCTCCCCGGGGGGCAGCAGTTCTTC. The chain is built from TRBV7-3 and TRBJ2-1; D perhaps matches TRBD2 (7 bases). Trimming cost V 5 bases and J 11 bases, with 13 bases left between them. The CDR3 is made up of 12 amino acids. Per germline, CDR1 SGHTA and CDR2 FQGTGA.

The gene calls are TRBV19 and TRBJ1-1, with TRBD1 matching over 10 bases. Per the germline V gene, CDR1 is LNHDA and CDR2 is SQIVND (reference sequence). V shed 8 bases and J 1 base; nucleotides not matched to a gene: 1. This CDR3 has 13 amino acids. The DNA of the CDR3 is TGTGCCAGTGGGGACAGGGGGAACACTGAAGCTTTCTTT. This translates into CASGDRGNTEAFF.

The V and J genes are TRBV28 and TRBJ2-2; D is possibly TRBD1 (6 bases). V lost 5 bases to trimming and J lost 5 bases, with 15 bases between them. The CDR3 contains 15 residues. Germline lookup yields CDR1 MDHEN and CDR2 SYDVKM. The CDR3, as DNA: TGTGCCAGCAGTAAAAGACAGGTTAAAACCGGGGAGCTGTTTTTT. Encoded protein: CASSKRQVKTGELFF.

The J gene is TRBJ2-7, the V gene TRBV20-1, with a possible D match to TRBD1 (5 bases). In germline, CDR1 is DFQATT, CDR2 SNEGSKA (reference sequence). This CDR3 has 11 residues. With 6 bases removed from V and 6 bases from J, the gap between germline ends came to 12 bases. The CDR3 reads CSARTPSEQYF. In DNA form, the CDR3 reads TGCAGTGCCCGGACACCTTCCGAGCAGTACTTC.

The genes are TRBV6-6 and TRBJ2-1, with TRBD2 identical over 9 bases. The J segment lost 9 bases and the V segment lost 7 bases, leaving 13 bases of the junction unmatched. Germline CDR1 reads MNHNY; CDR2 reads SVGAGI (reference sequence). The CDR3 covers 15 residues. CDR3 sequence (DNA): TGTGCCAGCACCCCTAGAGGCGGACTAGCGAGTGAGCAGTTCTTC. It specifies CASTPRGGLASEQFF.

This clone occurred once. V gene TRBV19 combines with J gene TRBJ2-2; D unresolved. V gave up 5 bases and J gave up 9 bases, with 13 bases separating them. Looked up from germline, CDR1 is LNHDA and CDR2 is SQIVND (reference sequence). The CDR3 length is 13 residues. This chain's CDR3 is CASSSLDNRELFF. In nucleotides, the CDR3 is TGTGCCAGTAGTTCGCTCGACAACCGGGAGCTGTTTTTT.

The chain combines TRBV2 with TRBJ1-5; D is unresolved. The length of the CDR3 is 12 residues. Germline values: CDR1 SNHLY, CDR2 FYNNEI. V gave up 6 bases and J gave up 4 bases, with 7 bases separating them. The CDR3: CASSAGNQPQHF. CDR3 DNA: TGTGCCAGCAGCGCGGGGAATCAGCCCCAGCATTTT. The full variable domain, with the rest looked up from reference TRBV2 and TRBJ1-5, is EPEVTQTPSHQVTQMGQEVILRCVPISNHLYFYWYRQILGQKVEFLVSFYNNEISEKSEIFDDQFSVERPDGSNFTLKIRSTKLEDSAMYFCASSAGNQPQHFGDGTRLSIL.

This sequence joins TRBV6-5 and TRBJ1-1; TRBD1 might be the D (5 bases). Trimming left V 8 bases short and J 1 base short, with 14 bases between. The CDR3 consists of 14 residues. Per germline, CDR1 MNHEY and CDR2 SVGAGI. CDR3 sequence: CASGAGNSNTEAFF. The CDR3 nucleotides are TGTGCCAGCGGCGCAGGGAACTCGAACACTGAAGCTTTCTTT.

The V and J genes are TRBV30 and TRBJ1-5, with 7 bases aligning to TRBD1. Germline V lookup: CDR1 GTSNPN, CDR2 SVGIG (reference sequence). With V trimmed by 5 bases and J by 4 bases, 2 bases remained unmatched. The length of the CDR3 is 12 residues. The CDR3 coding sequence is TGTGCCTGGGACAGGGAAAATCAGCCCCAGCATTTT. It translates to CAWDRENQPQHF.

The chain recombines TRBV12-3 or TRBV12-4 with TRBJ2-5; D possibly corresponds to TRBD1 (6 bases). The CDR3 spans 12 residues. V was pared by 6 bases and J by 4 bases, with 9 bases between. CDR3: CASSAQGETQYF. As DNA, the CDR3 is TGTGCCAGCAGCGCACAGGGAGAGACCCAGTACTTC.

V and J are TRBV5-1 and TRBJ1-2; TRBD1 aligns across 8 bases. CDR1 and CDR2 from the germline V gene are SGHRS and YFSETQ. The CDR3 covers 14 residues. J lost 3 bases, V lost 3 bases, and 4 bases had no gene match. This CDR3 reads CASSSQGVDYGYTF. The DNA for the CDR3 is TGCGCCAGCAGCTCACAGGGGGTGGACTATGGCTACACCTTC.

The chain couples TRBV5-4 to TRBJ2-5; 8 bases align to TRBD2. The J segment lost 2 bases and the V segment lost 4 bases, leaving 10 bases of the junction unmatched. The CDR3 has 16 amino acids. Germline V gives CDR1 SGHNT, CDR2 YYREEE (reference sequence). The CDR3 DNA follows: TGTGCCAGCAGCACGGAGCTTAGCGGGGCTCAAGAGACCCAGTACTTC. Amino acid sequence: CASSTELSGAQETQYF.

This rearrangement joins TRBV2 to TRBJ1-6; 9 bases fit TRBD1. The V gene's germline CDR1 is SNHLY and CDR2 FYNNEI. The CDR3 contains 15 residues. V shed 6 bases and J 6 bases; nucleotides not matched to a gene: 6. CDR3 sequence reads: CASRTGGLFNSPLHF. The CDR3 coding sequence is TGTGCCAGCAGAACAGGGGGCCTCTTTAATTCACCCCTCCACTTT.

V and J are TRBV5-4 and TRBJ2-1; D gene unclear. Germline V gives CDR1 SGHNT, CDR2 YYREEE (reference sequence). The CDR3 length is 12 residues. Trimming stripped 0 bases from V and 10 bases from J, with 8 bases between. Here the CDR3 reads CASSLAPREQFF. CDR3 in DNA: TGTGCCAGCAGCTTGGCTCCCCGGGAGCAGTTCTTC.